This T cell receptor beta chain appears in the sequencing data of a study of blood T cell repertoires in COVID-19. Study summary: T cells, B-cell-depleted T cells, or PBMCs supplied cDNA or gDNA.

Participants had their cohort set by participant-reported clinical history. Recovered participants had two consecutive negative NP/OP PCR tests, healthcare professional clearance, or symptom resolution. In the study's own analysis: Estimation of nucleated cell counts was performed using reference gene primer amplification. Measured with immunoSEQ multiplex PCR; TCRdb has only the in-frame clones, and not every one. V and J calls and clone size come straight from that table; D and trimming were deduced from the DNA. There are some 460,000 clones in the sample; 75% to 90% occur only once, and roughly 0.7% lies in the top ten. The CDR3 spans 15 residues. CDR1 is KGHDR and CDR2 is SFDVKD in the germline V gene. Trimming took off 3 bases at V and 0 bases at J, with 9 bases between the two ends.

Sample: PBMCs or T cells enriched from blood (not recorded which). This clonotype was obtained from a woman between 18 and 29 years old who had recovered from COVID-19. The gene calls are TRBV24-1 and TRBJ2-3; D might be TRBD2 (6 bases). CDR3 region: CATSDGAGSTDTQYF. CDR3 sequence (DNA): TGTGCCACCAGTGATGGGGCGGGGAGCACAGATACGCAGTATTTT.